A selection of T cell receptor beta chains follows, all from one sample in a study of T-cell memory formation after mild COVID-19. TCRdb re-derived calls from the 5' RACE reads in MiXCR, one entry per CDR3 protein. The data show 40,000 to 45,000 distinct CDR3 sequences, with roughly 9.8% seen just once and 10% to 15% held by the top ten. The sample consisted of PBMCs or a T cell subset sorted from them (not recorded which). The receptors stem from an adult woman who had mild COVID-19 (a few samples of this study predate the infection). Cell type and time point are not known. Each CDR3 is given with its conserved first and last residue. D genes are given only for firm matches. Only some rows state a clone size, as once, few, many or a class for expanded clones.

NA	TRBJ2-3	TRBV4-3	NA	CASSHTSGVRTDTQYF	TGCGCCAGCAGCCACACCTCAGGGGTCCGCACAGATACGCAGTATTTT
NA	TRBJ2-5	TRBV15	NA	CATSRDRNQETQYF	TGTGCCACCAGCAGAGATCGGAACCAAGAGACCCAGTACTTC
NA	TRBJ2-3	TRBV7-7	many	CASSRRPFSTDTQYF	TGTGCTAGCAGCCGCAGGCCCTTTAGCACAGATACGCAGTATTTT
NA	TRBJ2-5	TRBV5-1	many	CASSLGLMETQYF	TGCGCCAGCAGCTTGGGACTCATGGAGACCCAGTACTTC
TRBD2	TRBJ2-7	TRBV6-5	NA	CASRRASGGSYEQYF	TGTGCCAGCAGAAGAGCTAGCGGGGGTTCCTACGAGCAGTACTTC
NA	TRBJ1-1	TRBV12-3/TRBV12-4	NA	CASSFFVGAMNTEAFF	TGTGCCAGCAGTTTTTTCGTAGGGGCCATGAACACTGAAGCTTTCTTT
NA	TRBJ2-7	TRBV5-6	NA	CASALLGDSSYEQYF	TGTGCCAGCGCCCTACTAGGCGACTCTTCCTACGAGCAGTACTTC
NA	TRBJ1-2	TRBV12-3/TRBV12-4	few	CASSSPDRKEDYGYTF	TGTGCCAGCAGTTCTCCAGACCGGAAGGAGGACTATGGCTACACCTTC
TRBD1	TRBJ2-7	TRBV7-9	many	CASSLVNRGVDEQYF	TGTGCCAGCAGCTTAGTGAACAGGGGTGTGGACGAGCAGTACTTC
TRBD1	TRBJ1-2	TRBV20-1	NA	CSARDHRGVGDGYTF	TGCAGTGCTAGAGACCACAGGGGCGTGGGTGATGGCTACACCTTC
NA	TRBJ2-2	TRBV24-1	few	CATSRLNTGELFF	TGTGCCACCAGTCGATTAAACACCGGGGAGCTGTTTTTT
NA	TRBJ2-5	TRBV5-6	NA	CASRPVGGYQETQYF	TGTGCCAGCAGGCCTGTCGGAGGGTACCAAGAGACCCAGTACTTC
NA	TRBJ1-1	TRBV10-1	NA	CAGVGDTEAFF	TGCGCCGGAGTAGGGGACACTGAAGCTTTCTTT
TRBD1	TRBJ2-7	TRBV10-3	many	CAIQGAADYEQYF	TGTGCCATCCAGGGGGCTGCTGACTACGAGCAGTACTTC
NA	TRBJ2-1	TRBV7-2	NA	CASSSPGYNEQFF	TGTGCCAGCAGCTCACCAGGGTACAATGAGCAGTTCTTC
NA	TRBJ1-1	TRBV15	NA	CATSRDTGFDTEAFF	TGTGCCACCAGCAGAGATACCGGGTTTGACACTGAAGCTTTCTTT
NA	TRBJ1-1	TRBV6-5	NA	CASSRGVATEAFF	TGTGCCAGCTCGCGAGGGGTGGCTACTGAAGCTTTCTTT
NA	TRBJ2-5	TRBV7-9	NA	CASSLLQGIETQYF	TGTGCCAGCAGCTTATTACAGGGTATCGAGACCCAGTACTTC
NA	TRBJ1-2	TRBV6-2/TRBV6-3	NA	CASSSTVPNYGYTF	TGTGCCAGCAGTTCGACAGTACCTAACTATGGCTACACCTTC
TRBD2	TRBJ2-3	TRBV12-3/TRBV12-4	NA	CASSPRLATSGDTQYF	TGTGCCAGCAGCCCTCGACTAGCGACCAGTGGGGATACGCAGTATTTT
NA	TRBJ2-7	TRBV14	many	CASSQVSVGGQHF	TGTGCCAGCAGCCAAGTCAGTGTAGGGGGTCAGCACTTC
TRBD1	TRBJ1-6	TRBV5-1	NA	CASRTGTGHSPLHF	TGCGCCAGCAGGACCGGGACAGGGCATTCACCCCTCCACTTT
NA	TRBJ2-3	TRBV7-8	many	CASSLAAGTLSTDTQYF	TGTGCCAGCAGCTTAGCTGCCGGGACATTAAGCACAGATACGCAGTATTTT
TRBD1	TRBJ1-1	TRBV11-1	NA	CASSHGWTGAFTEAFF	TGTGCCAGCAGCCACGGCTGGACAGGAGCGTTTACTGAAGCTTTCTTT
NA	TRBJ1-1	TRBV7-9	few	CASSLIFGANTEAFF	TGTGCCAGCAGCTTGATTTTCGGCGCGAACACTGAAGCTTTCTTT
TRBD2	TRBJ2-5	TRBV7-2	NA	CASSLRFGLAVQETQYF	TGTGCCAGCAGCTTGAGGTTCGGACTAGCGGTACAAGAGACCCAGTACTTC
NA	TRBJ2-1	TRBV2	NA	CASSAYVGHNEQFF	TGTGCCAGCAGTGCGTACGTGGGGCACAATGAGCAGTTCTTC
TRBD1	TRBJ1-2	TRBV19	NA	CASSIVGQGNYGYTF	TGTGCCAGTAGTATAGTGGGACAGGGCAACTATGGCTACACCTTC
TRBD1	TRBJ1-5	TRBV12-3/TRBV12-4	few	CASSSPTTGIGQPQHF	TGTGCCAGCAGTTCCCCGACGACAGGGATAGGCCAGCCCCAGCATTTT
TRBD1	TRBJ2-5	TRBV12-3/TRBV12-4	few	CASSFGTGGETQYF	TGTGCCAGCAGTTTCGGAACAGGGGGAGAGACCCAGTACTTC
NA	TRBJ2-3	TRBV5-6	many	CASSPGPGASTDTQYF	TGTGCCAGCAGCCCCGGCCCAGGAGCTAGCACAGATACGCAGTATTTT
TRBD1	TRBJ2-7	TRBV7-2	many	CASSLGQGSSYEQYF	TGTGCCAGCAGCTTAGGACAGGGCAGCTCCTACGAGCAGTACTTC
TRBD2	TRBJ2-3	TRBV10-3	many	CAITPSTSEADTQYF	TGTGCCATCACTCCGTCGACTAGCGAGGCAGATACGCAGTATTTT
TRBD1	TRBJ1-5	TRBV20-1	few	CSAKGTGNQPQHF	TGCAGTGCTAAAGGGACAGGCAATCAGCCCCAGCATTTT
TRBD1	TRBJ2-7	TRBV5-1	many	CASSSQGVYEQYF	TGCGCCAGCAGCTCCCAGGGGGTATACGAGCAGTACTTC
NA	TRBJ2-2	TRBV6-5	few	CASSPDVARGSGELFF	TGTGCCAGCAGCCCGGATGTAGCGAGGGGGTCCGGGGAGCTGTTTTTT
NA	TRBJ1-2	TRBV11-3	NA	CASSLDSYSTANYGYTF	TGTGCCAGCAGCTTAGACTCCTACTCGACAGCGAACTATGGCTACACCTTC
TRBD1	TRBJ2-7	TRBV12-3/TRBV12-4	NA	CASNSGDSTYEQYF	TGTGCCAGCAACTCTGGGGACAGCACCTACGAGCAGTACTTC
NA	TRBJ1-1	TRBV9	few	CASSVLGWDTEAFF	TGTGCCAGCAGCGTACTAGGTTGGGACACTGAAGCTTTCTTT
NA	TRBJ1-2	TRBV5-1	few	CASSVRSAEAGYGYTF	TGCGCCAGCAGCGTGCGGTCAGCCGAGGCGGGGTATGGCTACACCTTC
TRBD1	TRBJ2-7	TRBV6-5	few	CASSPSWTGTYEQYF	TGTGCCAGCAGTCCTTCTTGGACAGGGACCTACGAGCAGTACTTC
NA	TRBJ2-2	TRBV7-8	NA	CASSLGVRVGELFF	TGTGCCAGCAGCTTAGGAGTGAGGGTCGGGGAGCTGTTTTTT
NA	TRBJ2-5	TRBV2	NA	CASSVEETQYF	TGTGCCAGCAGTGTTGAAGAGACCCAGTACTTC
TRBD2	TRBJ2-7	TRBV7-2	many	CASSQQPSGGKYEQYF	TGTGCCAGCAGCCAACAACCTAGCGGGGGGAAGTACGAGCAGTACTTC
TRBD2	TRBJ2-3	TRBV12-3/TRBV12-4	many	CASRDPRTSGSSTDTQYF	TGTGCCAGCAGAGATCCCAGGACTAGCGGGAGTAGCACAGATACGCAGTATTTT
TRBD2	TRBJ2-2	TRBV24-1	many	CATSDLRGLAGGLRNTGELFF	TGTGCCACCAGTGATTTGCGGGGGCTAGCGGGAGGATTACGGAACACCGGGGAGCTGTTTTTT
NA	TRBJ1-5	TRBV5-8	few	CASRPAGRGNQPQHF	TGTGCCAGCAGACCGGCGGGGCGGGGCAATCAGCCCCAGCATTTT
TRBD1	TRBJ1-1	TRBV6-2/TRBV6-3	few	CASKWGTANTEAFF	TGTGCCAGCAAATGGGGGACAGCGAACACTGAAGCTTTCTTT
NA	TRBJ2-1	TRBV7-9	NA	CASSLVYNEQFF	TGTGCCAGCAGCTTAGTATACAATGAGCAGTTCTTC
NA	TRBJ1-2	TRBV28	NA	CASANKAALGGYTF	TGTGCCAGCGCCAATAAGGCGGCCCTCGGGGGCTACACCTTC
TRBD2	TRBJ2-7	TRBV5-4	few	CASSLGSGGRSYEQYF	TGTGCCAGCAGCTTGGGAAGCGGGGGGCGATCCTACGAGCAGTACTTC